This note documents a single T cell receptor (beta chain) sequence. Its cognate antigen has yet to be identified. Within one base of it there is no much larger clone, and no base qualities were kept. The entry originates in a study of cytomegalovirus exposure and HLA in healthy donors (dated by TCRdb to 2017 to 2019). The study in broad terms: In an earlier analysis of roughly 500 of the donors, 250 to 300 Gb of sequence data and about 110 million unique TCR beta sequences from 150 million to 200 million T cells were reported. An early release that covered about 640 HLA-typed donors contained around 300 gigabases of sequencing data and tens of millions of unique TCR sequences. Among the roughly 370 genotyped donors, around 81% belonged to the genetic ancestry cluster associated with self-reported Caucasian donors. The aim of the study was to test whether cataloging public T cell receptors could identify signatures of past pathogen exposure. The study profiled the T cell repertoires of 550 to 700 subjects by immunosequencing and related them to cytomegalovirus serostatus. A separate validation cohort of roughly 110 different subjects was used in addition to the roughly 640-subject first cohort. High-throughput TCR immunosequencing, statistical association of individual TCRs with disease status, and machine learning were combined to predict cytomegalovirus infection status. In a later analysis, previously published TCR beta repertoires from hundreds of donors were re-analyzed and high-resolution HLA genotyping was added so that TCR occurrence patterns could be studied. Rather than drawing on any new phenotypic data, the later analysis identified candidate immune exposures from TCR beta sequences and the way those sequences occurred across donors. In an earlier analysis of 587 of the donors, high-throughput TCR beta sequencing was used to judge whether each TCR beta V gene segment behaved as functional or pseudogenic. Donor age, sex, ethnicity and CMV serostatus were compiled alongside the repertoire data. A later genetic analysis took genome-wide SNP genotypes for about 55% of the 666 donors and used that subset as a discovery cohort. All discovery cohort repertoires had been generated using a single sequencing platform. HLA typing included class I and class II loci at four-digit resolution. The number of typed donors differed by locus: about 620-640 for A, B, C, DRB1 and DQB1; about 520 for DQA1; over 600 for DPA1; and approximately 450 for DPB1. A handful of DR-DQ haplotypes were handled as single units for association and clustering because linkage in the cohort was strong. On average, roughly 250,000 unique TCR beta nucleotide sequences were sequenced per donor among a few hundred genotyped donors of the cohort, with about 17% of those sequences being non-productive.

Sequences SEHNR (CDR1) and FQNEAQ (CDR2) are obtained from the germline V gene (reference sequence). Relative to germline, V is 3 bases shorter and J is 6 bases shorter, with 18 bases between their ends. There are 15 amino acids in the CDR3, from cysteine to phenylalanine inclusive. Only the CDR3 DNA stays, 45 bases, in frame from base 1. The cohort comprised 550 to 700 healthy bone marrow donors. All cohort members were sampled while nominally healthy, although unrecorded immune exposures were likely present. The donor was CMV seronegative and was included in the group of 352 seronegative cohort members. A peripheral blood sample was provided by each donor, and peripheral blood mononuclear cells were used for TCR beta sequencing. The Qiagen DNeasy Blood Extraction Kit was used to extract genomic DNA from the blood cell samples. Libraries were made using the immunoSEQ multiplex PCR assay. For the multiplex PCR, a mixture combining 60 forward primers for TCR Vbeta segments and 13 reverse primers for TCR Jbeta segments was used. Amplification of the CDR3 region of rearranged TCR beta genes was performed with a multiplex PCR assay on genomic DNA. The Illumina HiSeq System was used to sequence the amplified TCR beta libraries as 87-base-pair reads. For the original study's pipeline: A later analysis tallied approximately 87 million unique TCR beta chains across the 666 repertoires, and about 12 million of those chains were shared by two or more donors. To remove PCR and sequencing errors, raw reads were error-corrected and collapsed into unique sequences using a nearest-neighbor algorithm that merged closely related sequences. CDR3 sequences were aligned to IMGT reference sequences to assign V, D and J gene segments. For a sequence to be retained, a match of at least six nucleotides was required to both a V gene segment and a J gene segment. A rearrangement was called productive if the CDR3 had no stop codons and remained in frame with V and J, and every other rearrangement was called non-productive. CDR3 was defined by IMGT convention, running from the second conserved V-encoded cysteine to the conserved J-encoded phenylalanine. The earlier analysis of 450 to 750 of the donors excluded any sequence lacking an unambiguous match to a single V gene segment. In an earlier analysis of 500 to 750 of the donors, V segments were called functional above 56.7% productive rearrangements and were called segregating when the between-donor standard deviation exceeded 5%. A statistical classification framework was developed to diagnose cytomegalovirus status using the catalog of TCR beta chain sequences. V and J gene assignment, in a later analysis, came from comparing TCR nucleotide sequences with IMGT/GENE-DB human TR gene sequences. A later analysis assigned CDR3 sequences and most-parsimonious VDJ recombination scenarios with the TCRdist pipeline. In a later analysis, each TCR beta chain was defined by its CDR3 amino acid sequence together with its V-gene family, and reads lacking a unique V-gene family were excluded. To address suspected cross-contamination and a sequencing artifact, a later analysis removed around 600 highly shared, low-generation-probability nucleotide sequences. For each public chain, a later analysis derived a clonal expansion index from normalized ranks of inferred template counts within each repertoire. A later analysis computed generation probabilities with a VDJ recombination model fitted to out-of-frame rearrangements, and checked the results against IGoR. Hypergeometric tests were used in a later analysis to score TCR-TCR, TCR-HLA and TCR-CMV co-occurrence, with a repertoire-size bias correction applied to the TCR pairs. In a later analysis, false discovery rates were estimated by permuting HLA or CMV assignments 20 times. In a later analysis, co-occurring TCRs were grouped using DBSCAN, with TCRdist sequence similarity added in when clustering inside HLA-allele-positive subsets. Repertoires with fewer than 30,000 or more than 120,000 public chains, plus five repertoires with anomalous nucleotide sharing, were excluded from co-occurrence clustering. What TCRdb holds here is the immuneACCESS table cut down to in-frame rearrangements. Part of the clones is not present; checked against another copy, under half of the missing clones reflect an unresolved V gene, and the others are unexplained. V and J calls and clone size are given by that table; D and trimming were obtained from the DNA. The sample table holds some 130,000 clones, of which around nine tenths were seen once. Together, the top ten hold around 5.2% of the sample.

The paper's findings and limits, for the study overall: The 87-base-pair reads could not distinguish some IMGT-functional V segments, including TRBV6-2 and TRBV6-3, so those segments were excluded. Most TCR sequences were seen in very few donors, while some public TCRs were found in many individuals. A group of highly shared sequence variants was considered likely to be a technical artifact of the sequencing pipeline. The study gave a list of some 150 TCR beta chains associated with cytomegalovirus. In a later analysis, TCR association rates were found to vary across HLA loci, with the most associated TCRs seen for DRB1 alleles and the fewest for HLA-C alleles. In a later analysis, most CMV-associated TCR beta chains were found to appear HLA-restricted, with HLA associations seemingly driven largely by CMV exposure. Because HLA typing was unavailable for some donors at each locus, only the typed subset was used in association tests. The classifier was reported to diagnose cytomegalovirus status with high specificity and sensitivity in both the original and validation cohorts. Because counts were too low, about 18 rarely observed V segments, including chromosome 9 orphons, were excluded from the earlier analysis of 500 to 700 of the donors. Compared with the approximately 670-donor mean, donors in an Asian-associated ancestry cluster had fewer N-insertions in productive TCRs, according to a later genetic analysis. A later genetic analysis associated a missense DCLRE1C variant with V-gene and J-gene trimming of TCR beta chains, and an independent cohort replicated the association. Assigning TCR associations to individual alleles was difficult when HLA alleles, especially DR and DQ, strongly co-occurred. An earlier analysis of 587 of the donors showed that most TCR beta V segments appeared in productive rearrangements either about 90% or about 30% of the time, which broadly matched IMGT annotations. A further reported finding was that TCR beta sequences accurately predicted the HLA-A and HLA-B alleles for most subjects in the first cohort. A later analysis reported that several top co-occurrence clusters appeared linked to parvovirus B19, influenza, CMV and Epstein-Barr virus. Roughly uniform sequencing depth across donors was assumed in presence/absence analyses, although this assumption may not hold. In vitro tests confirmed that three of the cytomegalovirus-associated TCR beta chains recognize cytomegalovirus antigens. The cohort was sequenced for TCR beta chains only, and without alpha or paired-chain data the features that could be detected were limited. The authors suggested that the approach could potentially be generalized to other disease states and immunological phenotypes. A later analysis associated around 16,000 TCR beta sequences with specific HLA alleles at a false discovery rate of 0.05. A later analysis found that HLA-associated TCR beta chains were more clonally expanded and had lower generation probabilities than equally common non-associated chains. Immune exposure information for the cohort was limited to CMV serostatus. Correlated functional status among segregating V segments might reflect linkage disequilibrium, but an unknown experimental factor could not be ruled out.

The chain is made from TRBV7-9 and TRBJ2-7; the best D guess is TRBD1, with 6 bases matching. The sequenced sample consisted of PBMCs. This TCR derives from a woman in her 30s in good health and CMV-seronegative. DNA sequence: TGTGCCAGCAGCTTGTTTCAGGGGCCCCTCCTCGAGCAGTACTTC. This encodes CASSLFQGPLLEQYF.